This T cell receptor beta chain was sequenced for a study of T cells in Graves' hyperthyroidism and ophthalmopathy. Uncontrolled infections, other autoimmune diseases, pregnancy or lactation led to exclusion of patients. This clonotype has ten or more counts. Authors of the study amplified TCR beta CDR3 regions from RNA transcripts. The TCR CDR3 first-round RT-PCR relied on the HTBI primer set. Each CDR3 protein gets one entry after TCRdb re-called the multiplex PCR reads with MiXCR. The sample records around 200,000 distinct CDR3 sequences, roughly 18% being singletons. What was sequenced was blood. The source of this sequence is a man aged 40-49 years with Graves' hyperthyroidism.

The CDR3 DNA reads as TGCAGTGCTCGACCGTCGCTTAATGAAAAACTGTTTTTT. It is translated as CSARPSLNEKLFF. The J gene is TRBJ1-4, the V gene TRBV20-1; D unresolved. There are 13 residues in the CDR3. The V end was cut by 5 bases, the J end by 4 bases, with 11 bases between. Germline V gives CDR1 DFQATT, CDR2 SNEGSKA (reference sequence).